A single sample gave rise to the 21 T cell receptor beta chains below, sequenced in a study of CD8+ T cells in alopecia areata listed by TCRdb under 2018. The time point label, read with the paper, signifies: baseline before oral tofacitinib. Receptors were amplified or captured by the immunoSEQ multiplex PCR assay. To provide template for TCR sequencing, every sample had RNA extracted and reverse transcribed into cDNA. Not all clones reach the TCRdb copy of this immuneACCESS table, which keeps in-frame sequences only. Checked studies attribute under half of the gap to unresolved V genes and leave the rest unexplained. The sample records hundreds of thousands of clones, more than 45% of which are singletons. The ten largest clones capture 0.45% of the sample. The sample here was CD4+ T cells sorted from blood, taken at week 0. The receptors here all came from a human donor with alopecia areata.

V is TRBV5-1 and J is TRBJ2-7, with D unresolved. Germline V gene sequence: CDR1 SGHRS, CDR2 YFSETQ. The V and J ends lost 0 bases and 0 bases respectively, with 4 bases between them. This CDR3 has 13 amino acids. CDR3 residues: CASSLDGSYEQYF. CDR3 in DNA: TGCGCCAGCAGCTTGGACGGCTCCTACGAGCAGTACTTC.

V usage is TRBV29-1 and J usage is TRBJ1-2; possible D gene TRBD1, 5 bases. The germline V gene encodes CDR1 SQVTM and CDR2 ANQGSEA. This CDR3 is built from 14 residues. Trimming removed 0 bases from V and 6 bases from J, with 14 bases in between. CDR3 amino acids: CSVEENRGFHGYTF. CDR3 nucleotide sequence: TGCAGCGTTGAAGAGAATAGGGGCTTCCATGGCTACACCTTC.

The sample holds many counts of this clone. The chain combines TRBV15 with TRBJ1-1; D not certain. The CDR3 spans 14 residues. V lost 5 bases to trimming and J lost 1 base, with 11 bases between them. The germline gives CDR1 LNHNV, CDR2 YYDKDF (reference sequence). CDR3 coding DNA: TGTGCCACCAGCTCGCCCCAACCGAACACTGAAGCTTTCTTT. Amino acid sequence: CATSSPQPNTEAFF.

This rearrangement joins TRBV29-1 to TRBJ2-7; a possible D gene is TRBD1 (6 bases). V lost 6 bases to trimming and J lost 1 base, with 16 bases between them. Germline assignment: CDR1 SQVTM and CDR2 ANQGSEA. The CDR3 runs 14 residues. This chain's CDR3 is CSVEFRGQSYEQYF. The DNA for the CDR3 is TGCAGCGTAGAGTTTAGGGGACAATCCTACGAGCAGTACTTC.

This clone was detected only once. The gene calls are TRBV6-5 and TRBJ1-5, with D uncertain. Per the germline V gene, CDR1 is MNHEY and CDR2 is SVGAGI. The CDR3 covers 15 residues. V was clipped by 0 bases and J by 3 bases, with 9 bases between them. In DNA, the CDR3 is TGTGCCAGCAGTTACTCCAGGCAGTCCAATCAGCCCCAGCATTTT. The encoded protein is CASSYSRQSNQPQHF.

This clone was counted a single time. V gene TRBV5-1 combines with J gene TRBJ2-5, with D perhaps matching TRBD1 (6 bases). The CDR3 is 16 amino acids. V lost 6 bases to trimming and J lost 0 bases, with 18 bases between them. Germline lookup yields CDR1 SGHRS and CDR2 YFSETQ. The CDR3 protein is CASMMGARADQETQYF. The CDR3 bases are TGCGCCAGCATGATGGGGGCTCGGGCAGACCAAGAGACCCAGTACTTC.

This clone has more than one count but fewer than ten. The V and J genes are TRBV7-9 and TRBJ2-2; D call uncertain. The CDR3 runs 14 residues. Per germline, CDR1 SEHNR and CDR2 FQNEAQ (reference sequence). V was clipped by 1 base and J by 3 bases, with 6 bases between them. CDR3 region: CASSLVRDTGELFF. DNA of the CDR3: TGTGCCAGCAGCTTAGTTAGAGACACCGGGGAGCTGTTTTTT.

This chain joins TRBV9 and TRBJ1-4; D possibly corresponds to TRBD1 (5 bases). Germline CDR1 SGDLS, CDR2 YYNGEE. The V end was cut by 2 bases, the J end by 6 bases, with 14 bases between. This CDR3 has 15 amino acids. The CDR3 loop reads CASSVGARQDEKLFF. The CDR3 region has the DNA TGTGCCAGCAGCGTTGGGGCGCGTCAGGATGAAAAACTGTTTTTT.

This clone showed up just a few times. The chain combines TRBV30 with TRBJ1-3; D is unresolved. The germline V and J ends were trimmed by 3 bases and 4 bases, with 7 bases remaining between them. Germline CDR1 is GTSNPN and CDR2 is SVGIG (reference sequence). The CDR3 has 12 amino acids. In DNA, the CDR3 is TGTGCCTGGAGGGGGTTCGGAAACACCATATATTTT. Its translation is CAWRGFGNTIYF.

The gene calls are TRBV18 and TRBJ2-5; D gene unclear. This CDR3 region has 14 residues. In germline, CDR1 is KGHSH, CDR2 LQKENI. V was pared by 6 bases and J by 2 bases, with 13 bases between. The DNA for the CDR3 is TGTGCCAGCTCCCCCCGACGGGCACAAGAGACCCAGTACTTC. Amino acids: CASSPRRAQETQYF.

Written as DNA, the CDR3 is TGTGCCACCACGGCAGGGGGCGGAAGCAATCAGCCCCAGCATTTT. It translates to CATTAGGGSNQPQHF. V is TRBV19 and J is TRBJ1-5, with 8 bases matching TRBD1. This CDR3 spans 15 amino acids. Per germline, CDR1 LNHDA and CDR2 SQIVND (reference sequence). The J segment lost 1 base and the V segment lost 10 bases, leaving 9 bases of the junction unmatched.

The chain links TRBV6-1 to TRBJ2-4, with TRBD1 identical over 8 bases. The germline V gene has CDR1 MNHNS and CDR2 SASEGT. The CDR3 totals 19 residues. V was pared by 3 bases and J by 1 base, with 14 bases of the junction left unmatched. CDR3 coding DNA: TGTGCCAGCAGTGACTTCCCGACAGGGACAGGAGGTGCCAAAAACATTCAGTACTTC. It yields the protein CASSDFPTGTGGAKNIQYF.

A remark on this clone: Other DNA sequences within the sample encode an identical CDR3. The V call is TRBV5-1, the J call TRBJ2-3; TRBD1 matches 9 bases. Germline V gene data show CDR1 as SGHRS and CDR2 as YFSETQ. This CDR3 is built from 15 residues. V gave up 5 bases and J gave up 3 bases; unmatched junction bases: 7. DNA of the CDR3: TGCGCCAGCAGTCGGGGACAGGGTGGGACAGATACGCAGTATTTT. Protein product: CASSRGQGGTDTQYF.

The V gene is TRBV5-1, the J gene TRBJ2-7; 8 positions match TRBD2. This CDR3 contains 15 residues. The V gene's germline CDR1 is SGHRS and CDR2 YFSETQ. Trimming cost V 0 bases and J 3 bases; bases outside gene matches: 5. The CDR3 DNA sequence: TGCGCCAGCAGCTTGGAGGCGGGGGGCCTCTACGAGCAGTACTTC. Its protein is CASSLEAGGLYEQYF.

This clone was observed a few times. V gene TRBV27 combines with J gene TRBJ2-7; TRBD1 matches at 7 bases. The CDR3 is made up of 16 amino acids. Trimming at V came to 2 bases and at J to 2 bases, leaving 9 bases not matched to a gene. The germline gives CDR1 MNHEY, CDR2 SMNVEV (reference sequence). This CDR3 reads CASSLTDRHRTYEQYF. The CDR3 DNA sequence: TGTGCCAGCAGTTTAACGGACAGGCACCGGACCTACGAGCAGTACTTC.

This clone is a singleton in its sample. The chain has TRBV5-1 and TRBJ2-1, with TRBD2 matching 7 bases. The CDR3 length is 15 residues. Germline loops: CDR1 SGHRS, CDR2 YFSETQ. With V trimmed by 5 bases and J by 0 bases, 5 bases remained unmatched. The CDR3 nucleotides are TGCGCCAGCAGAATAGCGGGTAGCTCCTACAATGAGCAGTTCTTC. It translates to CASRIAGSSYNEQFF.

The CDR3 loop is CASSLVKGPNEKLFF. In DNA, the CDR3 is TGTGCCAGCAGCTTAGTGAAGGGACCTAATGAAAAACTGTTTTTT. This chain connects TRBV7-7 to TRBJ1-4; TRBD1 might be the D (5 bases). Germline CDR1 reads SSHAT; CDR2 reads FNYEAQ (reference sequence). The V and J ends lost 1 base and 3 bases respectively, with 9 bases between them. The CDR3 loop spans 15 amino acids.

This rearrangement joins TRBV9 to TRBJ1-1, with D unresolved. CDR1 is SGDLS, CDR2 YYNGEE, per germline. V was shortened by 1 base and J by 4 bases, with 14 bases between the two germline ends. This CDR3 has 15 residues. The CDR3 reads CASSVKSGVGTEAFF. As DNA, the CDR3 is TGTGCCAGCAGCGTAAAGTCCGGGGTGGGCACTGAAGCTTTCTTT.

This clone was seen only a few times. The chain has TRBV19 and TRBJ1-5; D gene uncertain. CDR1 is LNHDA, CDR2 SQIVND, per germline (reference sequence). The CDR3 is 13 residues long. Trimming stripped 4 bases from V and 3 bases from J, with 7 bases between. The CDR3 loop reads CASSKGINQPQHF. In DNA, the CDR3 is TGTGCCAGTAGTAAGGGAATCAATCAGCCCCAGCATTTT.

The chain's CDR3 is CSEVGRHTDTQYF. DNA for the CDR3: TGCAGCGAAGTAGGGCGCCACACAGATACGCAGTATTTT. This sequence joins TRBV29-1 and TRBJ2-3; D uncertain. The CDR3 runs to 13 residues. In germline, CDR1 is SQVTM, CDR2 ANQGSEA. Trimming stripped 7 bases from V and 2 bases from J, with 13 bases between.

The chain joins TRBV5-4 to TRBJ2-5, with D possibly being TRBD2 (5 bases). CDR3 length equals 15 residues. Trimming stripped 1 base from V and 4 bases from J, with 14 bases between. Germline-derived CDR1 and CDR2 are SGHNT and YYREEE (reference sequence). CDR3 nucleotides: TGTGCCAGCAGCTTGCGGGCTAGCCCAGTAGAGACCCAGTACTTC. Translating gives CASSLRASPVETQYF.